This TCR beta chain stems from a study of blood T cell repertoires in COVID-19. Across under 25 US areas, participants ranged in age from 18 to 89 years. Clinical history reported by participants formed the basis on which cohorts were assigned. Resolution of symptoms, clearance, or two negative PCRs was present in recovered Cohort 3 donors. The CDR3 spans 15 residues. Unmatched junction bases numbered 9, after V lost 6 bases and J lost 7 bases. Germline assignment: CDR1 MNHEY and CDR2 SVGEGT. TCRdb keeps only in-frame clones here, not all; method: immunoSEQ multiplex PCR. Among about 380,000 clones listed, 70% to 90% were seen once.

This receptor was identified in a man aged 25 to 45 who had recovered from COVID-19. The source material was PBMCs or T cells enriched from blood (not recorded which). V is TRBV6-2 or TRBV6-3 and J is TRBJ2-1, with 10 positions matching TRBD2. The CDR3 sequence is CASSLSGGANNEQFF. DNA of the CDR3: TGTGCCAGCAGCTTGAGCGGGGGGGCCAATAATGAGCAGTTCTTC.